Below, 17 T cell receptor beta chains from the same sample are listed, as sequenced in a study of blood T cells in healthy people across ages. The second PCR ran roughly 7 to 12 cycles with a sample-barcoded 5' primer and J-beta primers. TCRdb reprocessed the 5' RACE reads with MiXCR, giving one entry per CDR3 protein. The table shows about 1.4 million distinct CDR3 sequences, with roughly 64% occurring only once. Input material: blood. Receptors were obtained from a man aged 18 to 30 in good health.

The chain carries TRBV5-1 and TRBJ2-7; no firm D call. In germline, CDR1 is SGHRS, CDR2 YFSETQ. The CDR3 sequence is 15 residues long. V lost 0 bases and J lost 1, with 11 bases in between. CDR3 DNA: TGCGCCAGCAGCTTGGCCAGACTCACTTCCTACGAGCAGTACTTC. Translation: CASSLARLTSYEQYF.

V and J are TRBV4-3 and TRBJ2-1; 7 positions agree with TRBD1. The CDR3 extends over 15 amino acids. With 1 base clipped from V and 5 bases from J, the junction kept 5 bases outside the gene matches. CDR1 is LGHNA, CDR2 YSLEER, per germline. CDR3 sequence (DNA): TGCGCCAGCAGCCAAGGGGACAGAACTAACAATGAGCAGTTCTTC. It encodes CASSQGDRTNNEQFF.

V and J are TRBV11-2 and TRBJ1-1, with D possibly being TRBD1 (5 bases). The germline V and J ends were trimmed by 8 bases and 2 bases, with 15 bases remaining between them. Germline V gene sequence: CDR1 SGHAT, CDR2 FQNNGV. The CDR3 runs to 14 residues. The CDR3 loop is CASLRFGANTEAFF. CDR3 nucleotide sequence: TGTGCCAGCCTCAGATTTGGGGCTAACACTGAAGCTTTCTTT.

The rearrangement joins TRBV20-1 to TRBJ1-5; tentative D call: TRBD1 (6 bases). This CDR3 is 15 amino acids long. The germline gives CDR1 DFQATT, CDR2 SNEGSKA (reference sequence). V was trimmed by 0 bases and J by 1 base, leaving 10 bases between them. In nucleotides, the CDR3 is TGCAGTGCTAGAGAGCAGGGGATAAGCAATCAGCCCCAGCATTTT. This gives the protein CSAREQGISNQPQHF.

The chain uses TRBV20-1 and TRBJ2-7; D uncertain. Trimming left V 6 bases short and J 2 bases short, with 11 bases between. Germline loops: CDR1 DFQATT, CDR2 SNEGSKA (reference sequence). This CDR3 is built from 12 residues. CDR3: CSAPDGTYEQYF. CDR3 sequence (DNA): TGCAGTGCCCCGGACGGAACCTACGAGCAGTACTTC.

The chain combines TRBV5-1 with TRBJ2-1; TRBD2 matches 11 bases. The V gene end was trimmed by 0 bases and the J gene end by 5 bases; junction bases not matched to a gene: 7. This CDR3 comprises 17 residues. Per the germline V gene, CDR1 is SGHRS and CDR2 is YFSETQ. This CDR3 reads CASSLAPLAGGHNEQFF. In DNA, the CDR3 is TGCGCCAGCAGCTTGGCCCCTCTAGCGGGAGGACACAATGAGCAGTTCTTC.

This clonotype was detected a few times. The chain links TRBV10-3 to TRBJ2-6; D gene unclear. The CDR3 spans 15 residues. Germline CDR1 is ENHRY and CDR2 is SYGVKD. V dropped 3 bases and J dropped 0 bases, with 6 bases sitting between them. The CDR3 DNA reads as TGTGCCATCAGTGATCTCAGCTCTGGGGCCAACGTCCTGACTTTC. Its translation is CAISDLSSGANVLTF.

This clonotype has more than one count but fewer than ten. This chain joins TRBV10-1 and TRBJ2-3, with TRBD2 as a possible D gene (5 bases). The V end lost 0 bases, the J end lost 4 bases, and 17 bases lay between the germline ends. Germline V gives CDR1 WNHNN, CDR2 SYGVQD (reference sequence). The CDR3 length is 17 residues. The CDR3: CASSESILAKVPDTQYF. The CDR3 coding sequence is TGCGCCAGCAGTGAGTCGATCCTAGCCAAAGTACCAGATACGCAGTATTTT.

V usage is TRBV20-1 and J usage is TRBJ2-5, with no clear D. Germline CDR1 is DFQATT and CDR2 is SNEGSKA (reference sequence). V shed 3 bases and J shed 2 bases, with 7 bases lying between them. This CDR3 comprises 12 residues. The CDR3 sequence is CSASIEQETQYF. CDR3 bases: TGCAGTGCTAGTATCGAACAAGAGACCCAGTACTTC.

V is TRBV29-1 and J is TRBJ2-1; 10 bases align to TRBD1. In germline, CDR1 is SQVTM, CDR2 ANQGSEA. V gave up 7 bases and J gave up 12 bases; unmatched junction bases: 18. CDR3 size: 15 residues. CDR3 in DNA: TGCAGCGGGGCAGGGACAGGGGCTCAAGGGTATGGGCAGTTCTTC. It is translated as CSGAGTGAQGYGQFF.

This chain joins TRBV4-1 and TRBJ2-1, with 7 bases aligning to TRBD2. The junction had 8 bases not matched to a gene; V was cut back by 0 bases and J by 6 bases. The CDR3 sequence is 16 residues long. Germline CDR1 reads MGHRA; CDR2 reads YSYEKL. In DNA, the CDR3 is TGCGCCAGCAGCCAAGAGAATTTAGCGGGTGGCAATGAGCAGTTCTTC. Translation gives CASSQENLAGGNEQFF.

The CDR3 here is CASEEDRRTDTQYF. The CDR3 coding sequence is TGTGCCAGCGAGGAGGACCGTCGCACAGATACGCAGTATTTT. The rearrangement links TRBV7-9 to TRBJ2-3, with D possibly being TRBD2 (5 bases). V was clipped by 8 bases and J by 1 base, with 13 bases between them. The CDR3 is 14 amino acids. CDR1 SEHNR and CDR2 FQNEAQ come from the germline V gene (reference sequence). The complete variable domain, with remaining parts taken from reference TRBV7-9 and TRBJ2-3, reads DTGVSQNPRHKITKRGQNVTFRCDPISEHNRLYWYRQTLGQGPEFLTYFQNEAQLEKSRLLSDRFSAERPKGSFSTLEIQRTEQGDSAMYLCASEEDRRTDTQYFGPGTRLTVL.

This chain connects TRBV6-2 or TRBV6-3 to TRBJ1-2; 7 bases map to TRBD1. The CDR3 sequence is 16 residues long. V was pared by 0 bases and J by 4 bases, with 8 bases of the junction left unmatched. In germline, CDR1 is MNHEY, CDR2 SVGEGT. CDR3 residues: CASSYSRTGTLYGYTF. Here the CDR3 DNA reads TGTGCCAGCAGTTACTCCCGGACAGGAACCCTCTATGGCTACACCTTC.

The CDR3 DNA reads TGTGCCAGCAACGGGATAGCGGACCCCAGGGGTGAGCAGTTCTTC. Its protein product is CASNGIADPRGEQFF. The rearrangement uses TRBV3-1 and TRBJ2-1; the D gene could be TRBD1 or TRBD2 (6 bases each). V lost 7 bases and J lost 9, with 22 bases in between. This CDR3 is built from 15 residues. Germline V gives CDR1 LGHDT, CDR2 YNNKEL (reference sequence).

There are a few counts of this clonotype. The chain couples TRBV9 to TRBJ2-7; D is perhaps TRBD2 (5 bases). CDR1 is SGDLS and CDR2 is YYNGEE in the germline V gene. The CDR3 consists of 14 residues. Trimming took 0 bases from V and 6 from J, leaving 13 bases between them. CDR3 DNA sequence: TGTGCCAGCAGCGTAGGAGGCATCGGGGTCGAGCAGTACTTC. Protein product: CASSVGGIGVEQYF.

This clonotype was found a few times. V and J are TRBV10-3 and TRBJ2-7; 8 nucleotides match TRBD1. The length of the CDR3 is 15 residues. CDR1 is ENHRY, CDR2 SYGVKD, per germline. V shed 0 bases, J shed 7 bases, and the junction held 8 bases outside the gene matches. CDR3 amino acids: CAISESGQGSREQYF. As DNA, the CDR3 is TGTGCCATCAGTGAGTCTGGACAGGGAAGTAGGGAGCAGTACTTC.

The chain links TRBV5-1 to TRBJ1-4; D is perhaps TRBD1 (6 bases). From germline, CDR1 is SGHRS and CDR2 YFSETQ. This CDR3 has 17 amino acids. V was shortened by 2 bases and J by 0 bases, with 14 bases between the two germline ends. CDR3 loop: CASSFRGVEATNEKLFF. CDR3 nucleotides: TGCGCCAGCAGCTTCAGGGGTGTCGAAGCAACTAATGAAAAACTGTTTTTT. Full variable domain (missing parts from reference TRBV5-1 and TRBJ1-4): KAGVTQTPRYLIKTRGQQVTLSCSPISGHRSVSWYQQTPGQGLQFLFEYFSETQRNKGNFPGRFSGRQFSNSRSEMNVSTLELGDSALYLCASSFRGVEATNEKLFFGSGTQLSVL.